This TCR beta chain was obtained from a study of OX40 agonist ivuxolimab in advanced cancers. Study-level information: Patients treated during dose escalation were battling hepatocellular carcinoma, melanoma, renal cell or head and neck cancer. Age averaged about 62 years (range roughly 23 to 79), and about 86% were male.

The CDR3 has 15 amino acids. Germline V gives CDR1 SEHNR, CDR2 FQNEAQ (reference sequence). Trimming took 5 bases from V and 0 from J; bases not matched to a gene: 4. This clone has just a few counts. Some clones are missing from TCRdb's copy, which holds only in-frame ones; the method was immunoSEQ multiplex PCR. Of some 50,000 clones listed, roughly 82% are singletons. The V gene is TRBV7-9, the J gene TRBJ1-2; 9 bases align to TRBD1. The receptor comes from an adult with an advanced solid tumor such as melanoma, head and neck, liver or kidney cancer. Sequencing was performed on CD4+ or CD8+ T cells sorted from blood, taken in a trial of the OX40 agonist ivuxolimab. The CDR3 loop is CASSARQGANYGYTF. DNA for the CDR3: TGTGCCAGCAGCGCTAGACAGGGGGCTAACTATGGCTACACCTTC.